What follows describes a single T cell receptor beta chain. The data stem from a study of technical replicates of blood from several donors. This CDR3 spans 13 amino acids. The ends were cut back, 0 bases at V and 3 bases at J, with 7 bases in the middle. Germline V gives CDR1 SGDLS, CDR2 YYNGEE. Profiling relied on immunoSEQ multiplex PCR, and the TCRdb table lists in-frame clones only, not all of them. The profile shows roughly 100,000 clones, around 96% of them singletons. The V gene is TRBV9, the J gene TRBJ2-7; D call uncertain. This sequence originates from a human donor in good health. The source material was T cells isolated from PBMCs. CDR3 sequence (DNA): TGTGCCAGCAGCGTAGGGCCTTACTACGAGCAGTACTTC. This translates into CASSVGPYYEQYF.